This T cell receptor beta chain is drawn from a study of blood T cell repertoires in COVID-19 (dated by TCRdb to 2020 to 2022). At the level of the whole study: The collaborator samples originated in the United States, Italy and Spain and spanned the acute and convalescent phases of COVID-19. The prospective study material was composed of cDNA or gDNA derived from T cells, B-cell-depleted T cells, or PBMCs. Deeply sampled blood TCRbeta repertoires from subjects exposed to, actively infected with, or recovered from COVID-19 were included in the dataset. The repertoires were released in a freely available public database intended as a resource for research on the immune response to SARS-CoV-2. The samples were drawn from the first 160 participants of the ongoing ImmuneRACE study and from 1,200 or so subjects provided by 6 global collaborators. Sample metadata almost always included a de-identified subject ID, COVID-19 status, age in years and sex. Where available, HLA class I and class II types were obtained from metadata supplied by the sample provider rather than from assay-based typing.

The immunoSEQ Assay, a bias-controlled multiplex PCR, was used to amplify TCRbeta CDR3 regions from genomic DNA. The authors' analysis ran thus. The number of nucleated cells in each sample was estimated by amplification of reference gene primers within the assay. To quantify the absolute abundance of each unique TCRbeta CDR3 rearrangement, sequence reads were collapsed and filtered. For each sample, productive Simpson clonality was calculated as the square root of Simpson's diversity index across productive rearrangements. Held by TCRdb, this immuneACCESS table contains in-frame sequences only and omits some clones. Under half of the omission traces to an unresolved V gene where checked; the cause of the rest is unknown. V, J and clone size were drawn from that table, and D and trimming were deduced from the DNA. The sample table contains 200,000 or so clones; only one count was recorded for about 88% of them. The leading ten clones occupy 2% to 2.5% of the sample.

As to this clone: No antigen is known for it. Base quality data are lacking; no much larger clone is found one base away.

Overall study results and their limits: How much clinical and demographic metadata was included differed by source and by participant, and the metadata was provided uncurated.

The collaborating institutions used their own protocols to collect whole blood in K2EDTA tubes. Collaborator samples were shipped for TCRbeta analysis as frozen whole blood, isolated PBMCs, or DNA extracted from either sample type. Counted from cysteine to phenylalanine, this CDR3 has 15 amino acids. The kept DNA is CDR3 alone, 45 bases in frame from the first base. The V end loses 6 bases and the J end loses 4 bases, and a stretch of 18 bases separates them. Sequences MNHEY (CDR1) and SMNVEV (CDR2) are obtained from the germline V gene (reference sequence). The rearrangement joined TRBV27 to TRBJ2-5; a tentative D call is TRBD1 (6 bases match). This clonotype originated in a man between 65 and 85 years old with active or convalescent COVID-19. Sequenced: peripheral blood. The CDR3 is CASSRNPTGGETQYF. The DNA sequence is given as TGTGCCAGCAGCCGAAACCCGACAGGTGGAGAGACCCAGTACTTC.